This TCR beta chain was found in a study of liver allograft versus peripheral blood T cells. Across the study: Transplanted livers held T cell receptor repertoires, and these were compared with repertoires in recipients' peripheral blood.

This clonotype is medium-sized. MiXCR was run by TCRdb on the reads, yielding one entry per CDR3 protein. The data contain some 10,000 distinct CDR3 sequences, approximately 19% of them singletons. The V gene end was trimmed by 10 bases and the J gene end by 6 bases; junction bases not matched to a gene: 20. Germline V gives CDR1 LNHDA, CDR2 SQIVND (reference sequence). The CDR3 runs to 17 residues. The sequence was obtained from a human patient who had a liver transplant. Among the T cells, some may be from the graft donor. The rearrangement links TRBV19 to TRBJ1-2, with 10 bases fitting TRBD1. The CDR3 DNA is TGTGCCACCGCGGAAACCTCTTCCGGGACAGGGGATCATGGCTACACCTTC. Amino acids: CATAETSSGTGDHGYTF.